This T cell receptor (beta chain) came from a study of patients and donors after allogeneic stem cell transplantation. TCRdb recomputed calls from the RT-PCR reads with MiXCR, one row per CDR3 protein. The profile shows roughly 960,000 distinct CDR3 sequences, approximately 19% of them singletons. V lost 1 base and J lost 0; bases outside the gene matches: 9. This CDR3 is 18 amino acids long. This clonotype was recorded a few times. The chain combines TRBV12-3 or TRBV12-4 with TRBJ2-4; 7 bases align to TRBD2. The sequencing sample was made of blood, either unsorted or a sorted T cell fraction (not recorded which). This clonotype was sampled from a human donor who was either an allogeneic HSCT recipient or a stem cell or donor lymphocyte infusion donor (not recorded which). It is not recorded whose cells these are; they may come from a transplant donor. This CDR3 reads CASSLGGRAFIAKNIQYF. DNA of the CDR3: TGTGCCAGCAGTTTAGGGGGGAGGGCCTTTATAGCCAAAAACATTCAGTACTTC.